This T cell receptor (beta chain) comes out of a study of graft-versus-host responses after intestinal transplantation. Across the study: Each recipient received a multivisceral, liver-intestinal, or isolated intestinal graft. Following induction with anti-thymocyte globulin, all recipients were given tacrolimus and steroids for approximately three years.

TCRdb's table, derived via immunoSEQ multiplex PCR, lists solely in-frame clones and lacks some. This sample carries roughly 25,000 clones, around 80% of them seen once, and the ten largest clones take roughly 1%. Whole-study findings and limits: GvH clonotypes were identified within recipient marrow, with a subset emerging first in ileum or blood.

On this clone itself: Its target is unknown.

Material: unstimulated CD8+ T cells sorted from spleen or lymph node cells, obtained before transplant. The sequence was obtained from a human donor who was the organ donor for an intestinal transplant.

The CDR3 DNA sequence: TGTGCCAGCAGCTGGACTAGCGGGGTTAAACCCTACGAGCAGTACTTC. Amino acids: CASSWTSGVKPYEQYF. The V call is TRBV7-9, the J call TRBJ2-7; 12 nucleotides line up with TRBD2. V trimming: 4 bases; J trimming: 2 bases; junction bases outside the gene matches: 6. Germline CDR1 is SEHNR and CDR2 is FQNEAQ (reference sequence). This CDR3 region has 16 residues.